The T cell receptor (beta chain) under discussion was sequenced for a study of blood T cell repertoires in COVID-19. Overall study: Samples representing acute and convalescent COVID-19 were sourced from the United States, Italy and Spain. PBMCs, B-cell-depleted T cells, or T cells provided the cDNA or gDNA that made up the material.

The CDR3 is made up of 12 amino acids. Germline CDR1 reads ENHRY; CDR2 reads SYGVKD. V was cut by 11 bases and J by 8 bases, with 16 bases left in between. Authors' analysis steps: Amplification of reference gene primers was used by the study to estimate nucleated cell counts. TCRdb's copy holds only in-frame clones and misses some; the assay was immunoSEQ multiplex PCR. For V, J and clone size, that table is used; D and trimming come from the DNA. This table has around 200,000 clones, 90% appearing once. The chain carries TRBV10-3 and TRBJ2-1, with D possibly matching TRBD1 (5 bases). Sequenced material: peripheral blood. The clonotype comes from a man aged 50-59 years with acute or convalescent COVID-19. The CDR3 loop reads CAVGASLYEQFF. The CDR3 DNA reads TGTGCCGTAGGGGCCTCGCTCTATGAGCAGTTCTTC.